This TCR beta chain was recorded in a study of OX40 agonist ivuxolimab in advanced cancers. The wider study: Males comprised approximately 81% of the group, whose mean age was around 62 years (range about 20 to 85).

The method was immunoSEQ multiplex PCR; TCRdb's version includes in-frame clones alone and lacks a portion of them. The sample has around 36,000 clones; around 85% are singletons. The ends were cut back, 3 bases at V and 2 bases at J, with 15 bases in the middle. Germline CDR1 MRHNA, CDR2 SNTAGT. The CDR3 consists of 16 residues. Systemic immunosuppression or a history of autoimmune disease excluded patients. V and J are TRBV6-4 and TRBJ2-3, with D perhaps matching TRBD2 (5 bases). The TCR was taken from an adult with an advanced solid tumor such as melanoma, head and neck, liver or kidney cancer. This sample comprised CD4+ or CD8+ T cells sorted from blood, obtained in a trial of the OX40 agonist ivuxolimab. The CDR3, as DNA: TGTGCCAGCAGTGAATCCGGGGTTGGAACCACAGATACGCAGTATTTT. Amino acids: CASSESGVGTTDTQYF.